This entry lists 6 T cell receptor beta chains sequenced from one sample in a study of vaccination effects on CD4 cells after COVID-19. With the ViraFEST assay, the study expanded antigen-specific CD4+ T cells using viral peptide pools, then sequenced them. Subsequent to a culture period of 10 to 11 days, CD4+ T cells were isolated. The cohort was immunized with two doses of either the BNT162b2 or mRNA-1273 vaccine. Clones were read by immunoSEQ multiplex PCR, and TCRdb kept only the in-frame ones, dropping some. The data contain under 85,000 clones, under 85% of them singletons. Their cognate antigens are unknown. This material consisted of CD4+ T cells from PBMCs cultured with HCoV-OC43 spike peptides, taken after COVID-19 vaccination. The sample's subset: HCoV-OC43 spike overlapping peptide pool stimulation. The source of these receptors is a human donor who received a COVID-19 vaccine.

The chain combines TRBV5-6 with TRBJ1-5; D is unclear. From germline, CDR1 is SGHDT and CDR2 YYEEEE. CDR3 length: 15 amino acids. Deletions cut 2 bases from V and 1 base from J, with 10 bases between. As DNA, the CDR3 is TGTGCCAGCAGCTTTTTTAGGGTGAGCAATCAGCCCCAGCATTTT. The encoded protein is CASSFFRVSNQPQHF. Looking up the rest from reference TRBV5-6 and TRBJ1-5 gives the full variable domain: DAGVTQSPTHLIKTRGQQVTLRCSPKSGHDTVSWYQQALGQGPQFIFQYYEEEERQRGNFPDRFSGHQFPNYSSELNVNALLLGDSALYLCASSFFRVSNQPQHFGDGTRLSIL.

The gene calls are TRBV2 and TRBJ2-2; D perhaps matches TRBD1 (6 bases). The CDR3 extends over 15 amino acids. Trimming removed 8 bases at V and 4 bases at J, with 17 bases between. CDR1 is SNHLY, CDR2 FYNNEI, per germline. The CDR3 DNA sequence: TGTGCCAGCGGGCCACAGGGCATTGTCACCGGGGAGCTGTTTTTT. Protein sequence: CASGPQGIVTGELFF.

This clone has only a few counts. In nucleotides, the CDR3 is TGCAGCGCCGCTAAAGGGGATCTTGGGTATGGCTACACCTTC. Translated, it gives CSAAKGDLGYGYTF. V and J are TRBV29-1 and TRBJ1-2, with D possibly TRBD1 on 5 matching bases. Germline loops: CDR1 SQVTM, CDR2 ANQGSEA. CDR3 size: 14 residues. V was pared by 7 bases and J by 5 bases, with 20 bases between.

The rearrangement links TRBV19 to TRBJ2-1; 9 bases line up with TRBD1. Germline V gives CDR1 LNHDA, CDR2 SQIVND (reference sequence). The CDR3 extends over 15 amino acids. The V segment lost 8 bases and the J segment 1 base; nucleotides outside the gene matches: 6. As DNA, the CDR3 is TGTGCCAGTGTCGAAGACAGGGGGTCCTACAATGAGCAGTTCTTC. Protein: CASVEDRGSYNEQFF.

This clone was recorded a few times. This sequence joins TRBV3-1 (or the pseudogene TRBV3-2) and TRBJ2-1; D tentatively reads TRBD1 or TRBD2 (5 bases each). The germline V gene has CDR1 LGHDT and CDR2 YNNKEL (reference sequence). Trimming cost V 0 bases and J 0 bases, with 12 bases left between them. CDR3 length: 17 amino acids. As DNA, the CDR3 is TGTGCCAGCAGCCAAGATTGGGCAGGGAGCTCCTACAATGAGCAGTTCTTC. Its translation: CASSQDWAGSSYNEQFF.

This clone has only a few counts. The chain combines TRBV21-1 with TRBJ2-2; the DNA was not used to check the table's D call, TRBD2. TRBV21-1 is a recognized pseudogene. CDR3 length: 19 residues. Written as DNA, the CDR3 is TGTGCCAGCAGCAAAGTCCCGGGACTAGCGGGGACAACTACCGGGGAGCTGTTTTTT. Its protein is CASSKVPGLAGTTTGELFF.